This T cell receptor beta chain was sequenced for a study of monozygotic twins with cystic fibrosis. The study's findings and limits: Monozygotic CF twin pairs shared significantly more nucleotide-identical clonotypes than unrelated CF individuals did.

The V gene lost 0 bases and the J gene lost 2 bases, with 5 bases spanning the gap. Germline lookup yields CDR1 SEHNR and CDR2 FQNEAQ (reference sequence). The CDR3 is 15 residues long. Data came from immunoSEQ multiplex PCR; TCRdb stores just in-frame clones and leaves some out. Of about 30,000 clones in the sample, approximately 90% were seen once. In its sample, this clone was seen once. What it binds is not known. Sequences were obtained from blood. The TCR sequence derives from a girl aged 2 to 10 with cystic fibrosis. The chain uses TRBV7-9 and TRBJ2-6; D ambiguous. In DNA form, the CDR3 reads TGTGCCAGCAGCTTAGCGTGGCCTGGGGCCAACGTCCTGACTTTC. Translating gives CASSLAWPGANVLTF.